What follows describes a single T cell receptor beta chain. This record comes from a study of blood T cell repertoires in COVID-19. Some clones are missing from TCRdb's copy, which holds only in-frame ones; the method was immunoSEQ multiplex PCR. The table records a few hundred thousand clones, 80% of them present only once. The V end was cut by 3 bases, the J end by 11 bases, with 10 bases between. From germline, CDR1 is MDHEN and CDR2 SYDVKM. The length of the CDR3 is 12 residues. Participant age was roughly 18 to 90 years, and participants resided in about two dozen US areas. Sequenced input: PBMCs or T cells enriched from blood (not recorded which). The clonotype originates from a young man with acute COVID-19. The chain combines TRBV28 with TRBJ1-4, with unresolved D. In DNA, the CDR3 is TGTGCCAGCAGTTTGGGTATGCGGAAACTGTTTTTT. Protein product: CASSLGMRKLFF.